The 24 T cell receptor beta chains in this list originate from one sample, sequenced in a study of blood T cell repertoires in COVID-19. TCRdb's table, derived via immunoSEQ multiplex PCR, lists solely in-frame clones and lacks some. The repertoire holds 55,000 to 90,000 clones, with around nine tenths as singletons. Source material: peripheral blood. The source of these receptors is a human donor in a cohort sampled during active COVID-19.

This clone was observed a handful of times. This CDR3 is CASSEGSYYGYTF. The DNA of the CDR3 is TGTGCCAGCAGTGAGGGCAGCTACTATGGCTACACCTTC. J is TRBJ1-2 and V is TRBV2; D not resolved. The germline V and J ends were trimmed by 3 bases and 3 bases, with 8 bases remaining between them. The germline CDR1 and CDR2 sequences are SNHLY and FYNNEI. The CDR3 sequence is 13 residues long.

This chain joins TRBV24-1 and TRBJ2-7, with 7 nucleotides matching TRBD1. The V segment lost 4 bases and the J segment 7 bases; nucleotides outside the gene matches: 15. Germline assignment: CDR1 KGHDR and CDR2 SFDVKD. The CDR3 totals 16 residues. This CDR3 reads CATSEGLGQVSQEQYV. The CDR3 DNA follows: TGTGCCACCAGTGAAGGGTTAGGACAGGTGTCACAGGAGCAGTACGTC.

This chain connects TRBV7-9 to TRBJ1-2, with D possibly TRBD1 on 6 matching bases. The CDR3 totals 14 residues. Trimming cost V 5 bases and J 4 bases, with 14 bases left between them. CDR1 SEHNR and CDR2 FQNEAQ come from the germline V gene (reference sequence). CDR3 in DNA: TGTGCCAGCAGCCCCGGGACATTTCTCTATGGCTACACCTTC. This gives the protein CASSPGTFLYGYTF.

CDR3 residues: CASTKGGLGGAYNEQFF. CDR3 bases: TGTGCCAGCACTAAAGGTGGACTAGGAGGGGCCTACAATGAGCAGTTCTTC. This chain links TRBV21-1 with TRBJ2-1; the table names TRBD2, a call not compared with the DNA. TRBV21-1 is tagged as a pseudogene. This CDR3 region has 17 residues.

The CDR3 loop is CASSQVSGGNGYTF. CDR3 in DNA: TGTGCCAGCAGCCAAGTTTCAGGGGGAAATGGCTACACCTTC. J is TRBJ1-2 and V is TRBV3-1 (or the pseudogene TRBV3-2); TRBD1 matches at 7 bases. The germline CDR1 and CDR2 sequences are LGHDT and YNNKEL (reference sequence). The CDR3 length is 14 residues. The V segment lost 1 base and the J segment 6 bases; nucleotides outside the gene matches: 5.

This clone was recorded a few times. J is TRBJ1-5 and V is TRBV3-1 (or the pseudogene TRBV3-2), with D possibly TRBD1 on 6 matching bases. Germline V gene sequence: CDR1 LGHDT, CDR2 YNNKEL (reference sequence). Trimming shortened V by 0 bases and J by 2 bases, and 17 bases separated the two germline ends. The CDR3 is 18 residues long. CDR3 protein: CASSQDLGWGQGNQPQHF. The DNA of the CDR3 is TGTGCCAGCAGCCAAGATCTGGGTTGGGGGCAAGGCAATCAGCCCCAGCATTTT.

V is TRBV29-1 and J is TRBJ2-7, with D perhaps matching TRBD1 (6 bases). The germline gives CDR1 SQVTM, CDR2 ANQGSEA. The CDR3 extends over 13 amino acids. With 7 bases removed from V and 0 bases from J, the gap between germline ends came to 13 bases. The CDR3 loop reads CSAQGPSSYEQYV. The DNA for the CDR3 is TGCAGCGCTCAGGGGCCCAGCTCCTACGAGCAGTACGTC.

CDR3 sequence: CASSYRTGYPYEQYF. As DNA, the CDR3 is TGTGCCAGCAGCTATAGGACAGGGTATCCTTACGAGCAGTACTTC. This chain uses TRBV5-6 with TRBJ2-7; 8 bases are a match to TRBD1. The V segment lost 3 bases and the J segment 4 bases; nucleotides outside the gene matches: 9. This CDR3 is built from 15 residues. Germline V lookup: CDR1 SGHDT, CDR2 YYEEEE. Combining the CDR3 with reference TRBV5-6 and TRBJ2-7 gives the whole variable domain DAGVTQSPTHLIKTRGQQVTLRCSPKSGHDTVSWYQQALGQGPQFIFQYYEEEERQRGNFPDRFSGHQFPNYSSELNVNALLLGDSALYLCASSYRTGYPYEQYFGPGTRLTVT.

The chain carries TRBV19 and TRBJ1-2, with a tentative D call TRBD1 (6 bases). CDR3 length: 13 residues. Deletions cut 10 bases from V and 2 bases from J, with 14 bases between. Germline lookup yields CDR1 LNHDA and CDR2 SQIVND (reference sequence). The CDR3 DNA is TGTGCCACCTTACCGACAGGAAACTATGGCTACACCTTC. Its translation is CATLPTGNYGYTF.

This chain uses TRBV18 with TRBJ2-2; maybe TRBD1 (5 bases). Germline V lookup: CDR1 KGHSH, CDR2 LQKENI. Trimming took off 0 bases at V and 6 bases at J, with 8 bases between the two ends. The CDR3 loop spans 14 amino acids. CDR3 in amino acids: CASSPPAGSGELFF. In DNA form, the CDR3 reads TGTGCCAGCTCACCACCAGCAGGGTCCGGGGAGCTGTTTTTT.

The gene calls are TRBV2 and TRBJ2-1, with 8 positions matching TRBD2. The V gene's germline CDR1 is SNHLY and CDR2 FYNNEI. The CDR3 sequence is 15 residues long. J lost 7 bases, V lost 6 bases, and 11 bases had no gene match. The CDR3, as DNA: TGTGCCAGCAGGCCTAGGGGGACTAGTGGGAATGAGCAGTTCTTC. This encodes CASRPRGTSGNEQFF.

The rearrangement links TRBV6-7 to TRBJ1-5; D is unresolved. TRBV6-7 is marked as an open reading frame, function uncertain. This CDR3 is built from 11 residues. Trimming cost V 8 bases and J 6 bases, with 8 bases left between them. For the CDR3, the DNA is TGTGCCAGCTACGGTGGTCAGCCCCAGCATTTT. Protein sequence: CASYGGQPQHF.

The genes are TRBV10-2 and TRBJ2-1, with 10 nucleotides matching TRBD1. CDR3 size: 14 residues. CDR1 is WSHSY, CDR2 SAAADI, per germline. J gave up 3 bases and V 6 bases, and 2 bases lay outside the gene matches. The CDR3 nucleotides read TGCGCCAGCAGAGGACAGGGGGACTACAATGAGCAGTTCTTC. This encodes CASRGQGDYNEQFF.

The rearrangement links TRBV7-2 to TRBJ2-2; 8 positions match TRBD1. CDR1 and CDR2 (germline): SGHTA, FQGNSA. Unmatched junction bases numbered 12, after V lost 1 base and J lost 5 bases. The CDR3 runs to 18 residues. The CDR3 DNA sequence: TGTGCCAGCAGCTTAGAGGCAGGGGGCCGAGGGGGAACCGGGGAGCTGTTTTTT. This sequence encodes CASSLEAGGRGGTGELFF.

The rearrangement joins TRBV5-1 to TRBJ2-7; TRBD1 matches 7 bases. V was clipped by 7 bases and J by 1 base; unmatched bases: 8. The length of the CDR3 is 14 residues. Germline V gives CDR1 SGHRS, CDR2 YFSETQ. As DNA, the CDR3 is TGCGCCAGCGGGAGACAGGGACCGTCCTACGAGCAGTACTTC. It is translated as CASGRQGPSYEQYF.

V and J are TRBV7-2 and TRBJ1-1; 10 bases map to TRBD1. The CDR3 consists of 15 residues. J lost 9 bases, V lost 0 bases, and 7 bases had no gene match. Germline V gene data show CDR1 as SGHTA and CDR2 as FQGNSA. DNA for the CDR3: TGTGCCAGCAGCTTAGCGCGGGACAGGGGTACTCAAGCTTTCTTT. The encoded protein is CASSLARDRGTQAFF.

This rearrangement joins TRBV28 to TRBJ1-2, with TRBD1 as a possible D gene (5 bases). Trimming removed 3 bases from V and 6 bases from J, with 8 bases in between. Germline-derived CDR1 and CDR2 are MDHEN and SYDVKM. This CDR3 is built from 12 residues. The CDR3 sequence: CASSLGRNGYTF. In nucleotides, the CDR3 is TGTGCCAGCAGTTTGGGGCGGAATGGCTACACCTTC.

This chain links TRBV6-4 with TRBJ2-2, with TRBD1 matching 8 bases. The CDR3 loop spans 17 amino acids. Germline V lookup: CDR1 MRHNA, CDR2 SNTAGT. Trimming removed 8 bases from V and 0 bases from J; junction bases left unmatched: 11. The CDR3 is CASSRGQSFANTGELFF. The CDR3 region has the DNA TGTGCCAGCTCCAGGGGGCAATCTTTCGCGAACACCGGGGAGCTGTTTTTT.

The rearrangement uses TRBV9 and TRBJ2-1; 7 positions match TRBD2. V shed 4 bases and J 4 bases; nucleotides not matched to a gene: 5. Germline CDR1 is SGDLS and CDR2 is YYNGEE. The CDR3 is 14 amino acids. In DNA, the CDR3 is TGTGCCAGCAGCCCGCACGGGGGGTACAATGAGCAGTTCTTC. Its translation is CASSPHGGYNEQFF.

V usage is TRBV19 and J usage is TRBJ2-3; D gene unclear. Germline CDR1 is LNHDA and CDR2 is SQIVND (reference sequence). V gave up 1 base and J gave up 6 bases, with 11 bases separating them. The CDR3 is 14 residues long. The CDR3 DNA sequence: TGTGCCAGTAGTATAGGTCCATCCGCGGATACGCAGTATTTT. The encoded protein is CASSIGPSADTQYF.

The V gene is TRBV2, the J gene TRBJ2-2; 7 positions agree with TRBD1. With 5 bases clipped from V and 4 bases from J, the junction kept 4 bases outside the gene matches. CDR3 length: 14 amino acids. Germline CDR1 and CDR2: SNHLY and FYNNEI. Written as DNA, the CDR3 is TGTGCCAGCAGTCCGACAGGGTTCACCGGGGAGCTGTTTTTT. The encoded protein is CASSPTGFTGELFF.

This chain links TRBV19 with TRBJ2-5, with 12 bases fitting TRBD2. Germline V lookup: CDR1 LNHDA, CDR2 SQIVND (reference sequence). V shed 10 bases, J shed 3 bases, and the junction held 6 bases outside the gene matches. The CDR3 runs 14 residues. CDR3 sequence (DNA): TGTGCCACCAGGCGACTAGCGGGAGAAGAGACCCAGTACTTC. Protein: CATRRLAGEETQYF.

The rearrangement links TRBV7-2 to TRBJ2-7; the match to TRBD2 covers 8 bases. The germline gives CDR1 SGHTA, CDR2 FQGNSA. This CDR3 spans 15 amino acids. V trimming: 2 bases; J trimming: 6 bases; junction bases outside the gene matches: 9. CDR3 sequence: CASSLRGRRLSEQYF. CDR3 DNA sequence: TGTGCCAGCAGCTTACGCGGGAGGAGGTTGAGCGAGCAGTACTTC.

V usage is TRBV11-2 and J usage is TRBJ2-3; D might be TRBD2 (5 bases). The CDR3 is 16 amino acids. The V gene lost 3 bases and the J gene lost 1 base, with 14 bases spanning the gap. The germline gives CDR1 SGHAT, CDR2 FQNNGV. CDR3 protein: CASSFGEPRGTDTQYF. The CDR3 DNA sequence: TGTGCCAGCAGCTTTGGCGAGCCGCGGGGCACAGATACGCAGTATTTT.